Below are 32 T cell receptor beta chains sequenced from a single sample in a study of T-cell reconstitution after alpha-beta-depleted transplantation in children. It was with unique molecular identifiers that the TCRbeta library was prepared. TCRdb re-called the PCR reads through MiXCR, storing one row per CDR3 protein. The data contain about 370,000 distinct CDR3 sequences, about a fifth of them seen just once; the ten biggest clones take up around 4%. The sample here was PBMCs from the stem cell graft donor, taken from the stem cell graft. The receptors originated from a human donor who donated a stem cell graft to a child with acute myeloid leukemia.

The gene calls are TRBV12-3 or TRBV12-4 and TRBJ2-7; D possibly corresponds to TRBD1 (6 bases). The length of the CDR3 is 13 residues. The V gene lost 1 base and the J gene lost 5 bases, with 9 bases spanning the gap. Here the CDR3 reads CASSLGRGNEQYF. CDR3 nucleotide sequence: TGTGCCAGCAGTTTAGGCAGGGGCAACGAGCAGTACTTC.

V gene TRBV25-1 combines with J gene TRBJ2-3; a possible D gene is TRBD2 (7 bases). Per the germline V gene, CDR1 is MGHDK and CDR2 is SYGVNS. This CDR3 comprises 14 residues. The germline V and J ends were trimmed by 10 bases and 4 bases, with 18 bases remaining between them. CDR3 region: CANRAGEGADTQYF. For the CDR3, the DNA is TGTGCCAACCGGGCCGGGGAGGGGGCAGATACGCAGTATTTT.

This clonotype was observed a handful of times. This chain joins TRBV4-1 and TRBJ2-7, with D possibly TRBD2 on 6 matching bases. The CDR3 is 17 amino acids. V was clipped by 3 bases and J by 1 base, with 19 bases between them. In germline, CDR1 is MGHRA, CDR2 YSYEKL. This chain's CDR3 is CASSQLASLAPSYEQYF. Here the CDR3 DNA reads TGCGCCAGCAGCCAGCTGGCCTCTCTAGCGCCTTCCTACGAGCAGTACTTC.

There are many counts of this clonotype. The V and J genes are TRBV12-3 or TRBV12-4 and TRBJ2-1, with a weak D call TRBD1 (5 bases). The V end was cut by 4 bases, the J end by 9 bases, with 13 bases between. The CDR3 contains 13 residues. CDR3: CASSSRGQGEQFF. CDR3 coding DNA: TGTGCCAGCAGTTCTAGGGGTCAGGGTGAGCAGTTCTTC.

This clonotype was counted between two and nine times. This chain connects TRBV6-1 to TRBJ2-1; D call uncertain. The ends were cut back, 6 bases at V and 0 bases at J, with 12 bases in the middle. The CDR3 loop spans 15 amino acids. Per the germline V gene, CDR1 is MNHNS and CDR2 is SASEGT. In DNA form, the CDR3 reads TGTGCCAGCAGCGCCCTCCTAAGCTCCTACAATGAGCAGTTCTTC. Translation gives CASSALLSSYNEQFF.

The chain combines TRBV9 with TRBJ2-7; a possible D gene is TRBD1 (6 bases). Germline V gene lookup returns CDR1 SGDLS and CDR2 YYNGEE. The CDR3 is 14 amino acids. Trimming cost V 2 bases and J 4 bases, with 13 bases left between them. The CDR3 bases are TGTGCCAGCAGCGTTACAGGGAAGAATTACGAGCAGTACTTC. Its translation is CASSVTGKNYEQYF.

In nucleotides, the CDR3 is TGTGCCAGCAGCTACTACTTCTCCGAGCAGTACTTC. Translation gives CASSYYFSEQYF. V and J are TRBV28 and TRBJ2-7, with unresolved D. This CDR3 contains 12 residues. CDR1 MDHEN and CDR2 SYDVKM come from the germline V gene. V lost 6 bases and J lost 6, with 12 bases in between.

This clonotype was counted a few times. This chain links TRBV12-3 or TRBV12-4 with TRBJ1-4; 7 bases fit TRBD1. This CDR3 is built from 14 residues. V was clipped by 6 bases and J by 4 bases; unmatched bases: 5. For the CDR3, the DNA is TGTGCCAGCAGAACCGGGACAGTTAATGAAAAACTGTTTTTT. This codes for CASRTGTVNEKLFF.

This clonotype was counted between two and nine times. The rearrangement links TRBV28 to TRBJ2-1, with 12 bases aligning to TRBD2. The CDR3 sequence is 16 residues long. The V and J ends lost 5 bases and 9 bases, in that order; junction bases with no gene match: 11. Per the germline V gene, CDR1 is MDHEN and CDR2 is SYDVKM. CDR3 bases: TGTGCCAGCAGTCCCGGACTAGCGGGACCCTTCGGTGAGCAGTTCTTC. Protein sequence: CASSPGLAGPFGEQFF. Combining the CDR3 with reference TRBV28 and TRBJ2-1 gives the whole variable domain DVKVTQSSRYLVKRTGEKVFLECVQDMDHENMFWYRQDPGLGLRLIYFSYDVKMKEKGDIPEGYSVSREKKERFSLILESASTNQTSMYLCASSPGLAGPFGEQFFGPGTRLTVL.

A few counts support this clonotype. The V and J genes are TRBV24-1 and TRBJ2-2; 8 bases align to TRBD1. From germline, CDR1 is KGHDR and CDR2 SFDVKD. The V and J ends lost 5 bases and 3 bases, in that order; junction bases with no gene match: 4. The CDR3 extends over 15 amino acids. CDR3 sequence (DNA): TGTGCCACCAGTGCAGGGGGCATCGACACCGGGGAGCTGTTTTTT. As protein: CATSAGGIDTGELFF.

In this sample, this clonotype turned up a few times. The chain recombines TRBV5-1 with TRBJ1-1; D remains ambiguous. The CDR3 runs 15 residues. Between the trimmed V and J ends, which lost 4 bases and 1 base, there was a span of 14 bases. Germline V gives CDR1 SGHRS, CDR2 YFSETQ. The CDR3 nucleotides are TGCGCCAGCAGCCTGGACGGCACTGGGAACACTGAAGCTTTCTTT. The encoded protein is CASSLDGTGNTEAFF. Full variable domain (remainder filled in from reference TRBV5-1 and TRBJ1-1): KAGVTQTPRYLIKTRGQQVTLSCSPISGHRSVSWYQQTPGQGLQFLFEYFSETQRNKGNFPGRFSGRQFSNSRSEMNVSTLELGDSALYLCASSLDGTGNTEAFFGQGTRLTVV.

This clonotype was seen a handful of times. This rearrangement joins TRBV7-8 to TRBJ2-1; D perhaps matches TRBD2 (5 bases). The germline V gene encodes CDR1 SGHVS and CDR2 FQNEAQ. The CDR3 has 15 residues. Trimming left V 5 bases short and J 2 bases short, with 13 bases between. The DNA of the CDR3 is TGTGCCAGCAGCCTAAGGACTGTGGCCTACAATGAGCAGTTCTTC. Amino acids: CASSLRTVAYNEQFF.

A note on this clonotype: This clone may be a read error of a much larger clone one base away. The final CDR3 position lacks the conserved phenylalanine or tryptophan, pointing to a likely read error. This chain connects TRBV12-3 or TRBV12-4 to TRBJ1-5; 11 bases fit TRBD1. This CDR3 spans 16 amino acids. The V segment lost 3 bases and the J segment 4 bases; nucleotides outside the gene matches: 5. CDR3 in amino acids: CASSFEDRGRNQPQHS. CDR3 bases: TGTGCCAGCAGTTTTGAGGACAGGGGGCGGAATCAGCCCCAGCATTCT.

A single count supports this clonotype. CDR3 in amino acids: CARTDRDSTDTQYF. Written as DNA, the CDR3 is TGTGCCAGAACTGACAGGGATAGCACAGATACGCAGTATTTT. The chain employs TRBV2 and TRBJ2-3; 7 nucleotides line up with TRBD1. CDR3 length equals 14 residues. Germline V lookup: CDR1 SNHLY, CDR2 FYNNEI. V lost 9 bases to trimming and J lost 0 bases; unmatched junction nucleotides: 6.

This clonotype was observed many times. V is TRBV29-1 and J is TRBJ2-7; D is unclear. CDR1 is SQVTM, CDR2 ANQGSEA, per germline. The CDR3 spans 14 residues. The ends were cut back, 3 bases at V and 4 bases at J, with 16 bases in the middle. CDR3 sequence: CSVDFSGVGYEQYF. In nucleotides, the CDR3 is TGCAGCGTTGATTTCTCCGGAGTAGGATACGAGCAGTACTTC.

The sample holds a few counts of this clonotype. This chain links TRBV21-1 with TRBJ2-1; the table assigns TRBD2, which was not confirmed against the DNA. TRBV21-1 is termed a pseudogene. This CDR3 has 13 amino acids. Here the CDR3 reads CAPSGGRGDEQFF. The CDR3 coding sequence is TGTGCCCCCAGTGGCGGGAGGGGGGATGAGCAGTTCTTC.

CDR3 sequence reads: CASSATGTSNQPQHF. In DNA form, the CDR3 reads TGTGCCAGCAGTGCGACAGGGACTAGCAATCAGCCCCAGCATTTT. The chain couples TRBV25-1 to TRBJ1-5, with TRBD1 identical over 7 bases. V gave up 4 bases and J gave up 0 bases; unmatched junction bases: 3. The CDR3 sequence is 15 residues long. CDR1 and CDR2 from the germline V gene are MGHDK and SYGVNS. Filled out from reference TRBV25-1 and TRBJ1-5, the complete variable domain reads EADIYQTPRYLVIGTGKKITLECSQTMGHDKMYWYQQDPGMELHLIHYSYGVNSTEKGDLSSESTVSRIRTEHFPLTLESARPSHTSQYLCASSATGTSNQPQHFGDGTRLSIL.

The rearrangement uses TRBV4-3 and TRBJ2-3; the D gene is possibly TRBD1 (8 bases). This CDR3 is built from 16 residues. Deletions cut 3 bases from V and 2 bases from J, with 15 bases between. Germline-derived CDR1 and CDR2 are LGHNA and YSLEER. For the CDR3, the DNA is TGCGCCAGCAGCCATGACAGGGGAGGGTCCACAGATACGCAGTATTTT. Amino acid sequence: CASSHDRGGSTDTQYF.

This clonotype was observed a few times. In DNA, the CDR3 is TGTGCCAGCAGCTTAGGGCTTGAGCGGGAGGGCTACAATGAGCAGTTCTTC. Its translation: CASSLGLEREGYNEQFF. The V call is TRBV7-9, the J call TRBJ2-1; the match to TRBD2 covers 10 bases. Germline loops: CDR1 SEHNR, CDR2 FQNEAQ (reference sequence). The CDR3 is made up of 17 amino acids. V gave up 1 base and J gave up 3 bases; unmatched junction bases: 6. The entire variable domain, with the rest obtained from reference TRBV7-9 and TRBJ2-1, is as follows: DTGVSQNPRHKITKRGQNVTFRCDPISEHNRLYWYRQTLGQGPEFLTYFQNEAQLEKSRLLSDRFSAERPKGSFSTLEIQRTEQGDSAMYLCASSLGLEREGYNEQFFGPGTRLTVL.

This clonotype was seen ten or more times. The chain has TRBV7-8 and TRBJ2-3; D remains unclear. V was clipped by 1 base and J by 6 bases, with 8 bases between them. The CDR3 totals 13 residues. Germline-derived CDR1 and CDR2 are SGHVS and FQNEAQ. The CDR3 protein is CASSLEVSDTQYF. The CDR3 DNA sequence: TGTGCCAGCAGCTTAGAGGTCTCCGATACGCAGTATTTT.

This clonotype was detected a few times. This chain joins TRBV12-3 or TRBV12-4 and TRBJ2-5; 7 bases fit TRBD1. The J segment lost 1 base and the V segment lost 5 bases, leaving 7 bases of the junction unmatched. The CDR3 totals 15 residues. CDR3 coding DNA: TGTGCCAGCAGTCCTCCCGGACAGGCCCAAGAGACCCAGTACTTC. Translated: CASSPPGQAQETQYF.

In this sample, this clonotype turned up a few times. The chain couples TRBV20-1 to TRBJ2-5; 8 positions match TRBD2. Germline loops: CDR1 DFQATT, CDR2 SNEGSKA (reference sequence). V lost 3 bases, J lost 2 bases, and 8 bases stayed unmatched. The CDR3 totals 15 residues. The CDR3 coding sequence is TGCAGTGCTAGGCCGGGACTAGGCCAGCAAGAGACCCAGTACTTC. Translation: CSARPGLGQQETQYF.

Many counts were recorded for this clonotype. The V gene is TRBV12-3 or TRBV12-4, the J gene TRBJ2-5, with a weak D call TRBD1 (6 bases). This CDR3 is 15 amino acids long. The V gene lost 5 bases and the J gene lost 1 base, with 14 bases spanning the gap. The CDR3 DNA follows: TGTGCCAGCAGTCCGCGTACAGGGCTCCAAGAGACCCAGTACTTC. Residues: CASSPRTGLQETQYF.

The CDR3 DNA follows: TGTGCCAGCAGCTTTACCCGCGATGAGGAGCAGTTCTTC. Translated: CASSFTRDEEQFF. The chain is built from TRBV7-3 and TRBJ2-1; D unresolved. Trimming took off 3 bases at V and 10 bases at J, with 13 bases between the two ends. Germline V gene lookup returns CDR1 SGHTA and CDR2 FQGTGA. The CDR3 spans 13 residues.

This sequence joins TRBV20-1 and TRBJ2-7; D is unresolved. Trimming pared 1 base from V and 3 bases from J, leaving 7 bases between. CDR3 length: 12 amino acids. The germline V gene encodes CDR1 DFQATT and CDR2 SNEGSKA (reference sequence). The CDR3 sequence is CSARGRVYEQYF. The CDR3, as DNA: TGCAGTGCTAGAGGTCGGGTCTACGAGCAGTACTTC.

This clonotype was found many times. The chain has TRBV20-1 and TRBJ2-4, with 14 bases lining up with TRBD2. The germline V gene encodes CDR1 DFQATT and CDR2 SNEGSKA (reference sequence). V was clipped by 6 bases and J by 6 bases; unmatched bases: 10. This CDR3 contains 16 residues. The CDR3 nucleotides read TGCAGTGCAAAGGGACTAGCGGGAGTTCTTATAAACATTCAGTACTTC. This encodes CSAKGLAGVLINIQYF.

This clonotype was seen repeatedly, ten times or more. J is TRBJ2-1 and V is TRBV29-1, with 7 bases identical to TRBD2. With 7 bases clipped from V and 8 bases from J, the junction kept 5 bases outside the gene matches. CDR1 and CDR2 from the germline V gene are SQVTM and ANQGSEA. The CDR3 spans 11 residues. The DNA for the CDR3 is TGCAGCGCTGGACTAGTCCATGAGCAGTTCTTC. This encodes CSAGLVHEQFF.

The rearrangement uses TRBV5-6 and TRBJ2-7; D is possibly TRBD1 or TRBD2 (5 bases each). V was pared by 1 base and J by 2 bases, with 13 bases between. CDR1 SGHDT and CDR2 YYEEEE come from the germline V gene. The CDR3 runs 15 residues. CDR3 DNA: TGTGCCAGCAGCTTGTGGCAGGGACCGACCTACGAGCAGTACTTC. Protein: CASSLWQGPTYEQYF.

The rearrangement joins TRBV3-1 to TRBJ2-2; D is ambiguous. Trimming shortened V by 7 bases and J by 0 bases, and 15 bases separated the two germline ends. Looked up from germline, CDR1 is LGHDT and CDR2 is YNNKEL (reference sequence). This CDR3 spans 16 amino acids. The CDR3 spells CASTPSVFANTGELFF. CDR3 coding DNA: TGTGCCAGCACTCCTTCGGTATTCGCGAACACCGGGGAGCTGTTTTTT.

This chain joins TRBV15 and TRBJ2-6; 7 bases are shared with TRBD2. The V segment lost 8 bases and the J segment 0 bases; nucleotides outside the gene matches: 4. The germline CDR1 and CDR2 sequences are LNHNV and YYDKDF (reference sequence). The CDR3 extends over 15 amino acids. The CDR3 region is CATGAGISGANVLTF. CDR3 sequence (DNA): TGTGCCACCGGAGCGGGGATCTCTGGGGCCAACGTCCTGACTTTC.

This sequence joins TRBV6-2 or TRBV6-3 and TRBJ2-7; no reliable D call. CDR3 length: 13 residues. In germline, CDR1 is MNHEY, CDR2 SVGEGT. Trimming took 7 bases from V and 3 from J, leaving 13 bases between them. CDR3 coding DNA: TGTGCCAGCAAATATCCAACTGTCTACGAGCAGTACTTC. It specifies CASKYPTVYEQYF.

This chain connects TRBV5-1 to TRBJ2-3; D not certain. Germline V lookup: CDR1 SGHRS, CDR2 YFSETQ. CDR3 length equals 13 residues. Deletions cut 1 base from V and 4 bases from J, with 7 bases between. The DNA for the CDR3 is TGCGCCAGCAGCTTGTTTAGGTCAGATACGCAGTATTTT. This translates into CASSLFRSDTQYF. The entire variable domain, with the rest obtained from reference TRBV5-1 and TRBJ2-3, is as follows: KAGVTQTPRYLIKTRGQQVTLSCSPISGHRSVSWYQQTPGQGLQFLFEYFSETQRNKGNFPGRFSGRQFSNSRSEMNVSTLELGDSALYLCASSLFRSDTQYFGPGTRLTVL.